The rows below give T cell receptor beta chains drawn from one sample of a study of tumor-infiltrating lymphocytes in primary liver carcinoma. Each CDR3 protein is one row after TCRdb ran MiXCR on the multiplex PCR reads. Of 85,000 to 100,000 distinct CDR3 sequences listed, around 68% are singletons. Sequences were obtained from tumor-adjacent normal liver tissue. These receptors all stem from a man aged 35-49 years with primary liver carcinoma and hepatitis B virus infection. The CDR3 runs from the conserved cysteine through the conserved F or W. Fields, in order: clone size, D gene, J gene, V gene, CDR3 protein, CDR3 DNA. A D gene is named only where the DNA matches it firmly. Where a row states a size, it is once, few, many or the class of an expanded clone; other rows omit it.

clone size: -
D gene: TRBD2
J gene: TRBJ2-7
V gene: TRBV6-5
CDR3 protein: CVSSPRTSEFYEQYF
CDR3 DNA: TGTGTCAGCAGTCCCCGGACTAGCGAATTCTACGAGCAGTACTTC

clone size: -
D gene: -
J gene: TRBJ2-7
V gene: TRBV14
CDR3 protein: CVSRIGGLLEQYF
CDR3 DNA: TGTGTCAGCAGGATAGGAGGGCTCCTGGAGCAGTACTTC

clone size: many
D gene: -
J gene: TRBJ1-1
V gene: TRBV29-1
CDR3 protein: CSVGTDLMNTEAFF
CDR3 DNA: TGCAGCGTTGGGACGGACTTGATGAACACTGAAGCTTTCTTT

clone size: -
D gene: -
J gene: TRBJ2-1
V gene: TRBV7-3
CDR3 protein: CASSPTRYNEQFF
CDR3 DNA: TGTGCCAGCAGCCCGACTAGATACAATGAGCAGTTCTTC

clone size: -
D gene: -
J gene: TRBJ2-3
V gene: TRBV6-5
CDR3 protein: CTSSKTRADTQYF
CDR3 DNA: TGTACCAGCAGTAAGACTAGAGCAGATACGCAGTATTTT

clone size: -
D gene: -
J gene: TRBJ2-7
V gene: TRBV7-9
CDR3 protein: CASSPGQSTSYEQYF
CDR3 DNA: TGTGCCAGCAGCCCAGGACAGAGTACCTCCTACGAGCAGTACTTC

clone size: -
D gene: -
J gene: TRBJ2-7
V gene: TRBV5-4
CDR3 protein: CASSFPSLGEQYF
CDR3 DNA: TGTGCCAGCAGCTTTCCTAGCTTAGGCGAGCAGTACTTC

clone size: few
D gene: -
J gene: TRBJ2-7
V gene: TRBV20-1
CDR3 protein: CRAAGAEPYEQYF
CDR3 DNA: TGCAGAGCGGCGGGGGCGGAGCCCTACGAGCAGTACTTC

clone size: -
D gene: TRBD1
J gene: TRBJ2-7
V gene: TRBV2
CDR3 protein: CASSETLRTGSELYF
CDR3 DNA: TGTGCCAGCAGCGAGACTCTAAGGACAGGGAGCGAGCTGTACTTC

clone size: -
D gene: -
J gene: TRBJ2-2
V gene: TRBV4-1
CDR3 protein: CAGSQGQGWELFF
CDR3 DNA: TGCGCCGGCAGCCAAGGGCAAGGCTGGGAGCTGTTTTTT